This TCR beta chain was captured by sequencing in a study of T-cell reconstitution after alpha-beta-depleted transplantation in children. General study results and limits: Approximately two months post-transplant, alpha-beta T cells reportedly originated from several hundred expanded graft clones. From newly produced T cells came most of the T-cell counts and diversity one year after transplant. From surviving recipient T cells and thymic progenitors came the high day-60 TCRbeta diversity observed in some patients.

V was clipped by 4 bases and J by 0 bases, with 16 bases between them. The CDR3 extends over 16 amino acids. CDR1 is ENHRY and CDR2 is SYGVKD in the germline V gene. Unique molecular identifiers were used to barcode this TCRbeta library. TCRdb used MiXCR to reprocess the PCR reads, holding one entry per CDR3 protein. Among more than 500,000 distinct CDR3 sequences, about an eighth were seen once, and the ten largest hold 14%. This clonotype was picked up a small number of times. Its cognate antigen is unknown. The gene calls are TRBV10-3 and TRBJ2-7; no definite D call. The material sequenced was PBMCs, mostly from graft donor cells, taken 180 days after TCRalphabeta/CD19-depleted stem cell transplant. This receptor was obtained from a female patient aged 2-9 years who had a stem cell transplant for aplastic anemia, so the T cells may come from the graft donor. The chain's CDR3 is CAISATRLGSSYEQYF. In DNA, the CDR3 is TGTGCCATCAGTGCGACCAGGTTAGGGTCCTCCTACGAGCAGTACTTC.